The 28 T cell receptor beta chains below come from one sample, sequenced in a study of OX40 agonist ivuxolimab in advanced cancers. Only in-frame clones appear in the TCRdb table, and some are missing; sequencing was by immunoSEQ multiplex PCR. The sample has around 10,000 clones; roughly nine tenths are singletons. The sequenced sample was CD4+ or CD8+ T cells sorted from blood, obtained in a trial of the OX40 agonist ivuxolimab. Receptors were obtained from an adult with an advanced solid tumor such as melanoma, head and neck, liver or kidney cancer.

The J gene is TRBJ1-2, the V gene TRBV2; 11 positions agree with TRBD1. The CDR3 runs to 16 residues. Trimming removed 3 bases from V and 2 bases from J; junction bases left unmatched: 5. The germline V gene encodes CDR1 SNHLY and CDR2 FYNNEI. This chain's CDR3 is CASSDPGQGGNYGYTF. The CDR3 region has the DNA TGTGCCAGCAGTGACCCGGGACAGGGGGGCAACTATGGCTACACCTTC.

The V gene is TRBV2, the J gene TRBJ1-6; unclear D gene. Germline CDR1 reads SNHLY; CDR2 reads FYNNEI. The CDR3 contains 16 residues. V lost 9 bases, J lost 3 bases, and 18 bases lay in between. The CDR3 reads CASTPNGNSYNSPLHF. Written as DNA, the CDR3 is TGTGCCAGTACTCCTAATGGGAACAGCTATAATTCACCCCTCCACTTT.

The rearrangement joins TRBV4-1 to TRBJ1-1; D is undetermined. The germline V gene encodes CDR1 MGHRA and CDR2 YSYEKL. The germline V and J ends were trimmed by 1 base and 0 bases, with 12 bases remaining between them. The CDR3 loop spans 16 amino acids. The CDR3 loop reads CASSQVPGRLNTEAFF. The CDR3 DNA is TGCGCCAGCAGCCAAGTTCCGGGTCGGCTGAACACTGAAGCTTTCTTT.

Only one count was recorded for this clone. The chain combines TRBV5-4 with TRBJ2-1, with D unresolved. Germline V CDR1 and CDR2: SGHNT, YYREEE (reference sequence). The ends were cut back, 2 bases at V and 9 bases at J, with 9 bases in the middle. This CDR3 spans 12 amino acids. The DNA for the CDR3 is TGTGCCAGCAGCTTCCCCCCAGGTGAGCAGTTCTTC. Translated, it gives CASSFPPGEQFF. The variable domain in full, completed from reference TRBV5-4 and TRBJ2-1, reads ETGVTQSPTHLIKTRGQQVTLRCSSQSGHNTVSWYQQALGQGPQFIFQYYREEENGRGNFPPRFSGLQFPNYSSELNVNALELDDSALYLCASSFPPGEQFFGPGTRLTVL.

V usage is TRBV7-9 and J usage is TRBJ1-2; maybe TRBD1 (5 bases). The CDR3 consists of 14 residues. Germline V lookup: CDR1 SEHNR, CDR2 FQNEAQ (reference sequence). V lost 3 bases and J 4 bases, leaving 12 bases between the germline ends. The CDR3 sequence: CASSFVGQGYGYTF. In DNA, the CDR3 is TGTGCCAGCAGCTTCGTCGGACAAGGCTATGGCTACACCTTC.

The rearrangement links TRBV28 to TRBJ2-7, with 12 bases fitting TRBD1. Losses at the gene ends were 6 bases for V and 4 bases for J; bases not matched to a gene: 4. Germline V lookup: CDR1 MDHEN, CDR2 SYDVKM. The CDR3 extends over 14 amino acids. For the CDR3, the DNA is TGTGCCAGCAGGGAGGGACAGGGGGCTTACGAGCAGTACTTC. Amino acids: CASREGQGAYEQYF.

The chain links TRBV27 to TRBJ2-7; no reliable D call. Germline CDR1 and CDR2: MNHEY and SMNVEV (reference sequence). V lost 1 base and J lost 6, with 7 bases in between. The CDR3 is 12 amino acids. The CDR3 DNA is TGTGCCAGCAGTTTATTAGGCGGCGAGCAGTACTTC. It translates to CASSLLGGEQYF.

CDR3 residues: CASSQVAGDTGELFF. CDR3 DNA: TGTGCCAGCAGCCAAGTGGCAGGGGACACCGGGGAGCTGTTTTTT. This rearrangement joins TRBV4-2 to TRBJ2-2; D is possibly TRBD1 (6 bases). V lost 1 base to trimming and J lost 3 bases, with 9 bases between them. Per the germline V gene, CDR1 is LGHNA and CDR2 is YNFKEQ. This CDR3 contains 15 residues.

The chain recombines TRBV7-9 with TRBJ1-3; no clear D gene. The CDR3 length is 15 residues. CDR1 SEHNR and CDR2 FQNEAQ come from the germline V gene (reference sequence). Trimming stripped 7 bases from V and 3 bases from J, with 16 bases between. The CDR3 loop reads CASMVIDMYGNTIYF. CDR3 nucleotides: TGTGCCAGCATGGTAATCGACATGTATGGAAACACCATATATTTT.

The chain recombines TRBV27 with TRBJ1-3, with TRBD1 as a possible D gene (5 bases). The CDR3 loop spans 14 amino acids. The V gene's germline CDR1 is MNHEY and CDR2 SMNVEV (reference sequence). The germline V and J ends were trimmed by 5 bases and 1 base, with 9 bases remaining between them. CDR3 coding DNA: TGTGCCAGCAGTGGACACGGGTCTGGAAACACCATATATTTT. This gives the protein CASSGHGSGNTIYF.

This chain uses TRBV7-9 with TRBJ2-5; 8 bases map to TRBD1. Germline values: CDR1 SEHNR, CDR2 FQNEAQ (reference sequence). The CDR3 runs 16 residues. The J segment lost 5 bases and the V segment lost 3 bases, leaving 11 bases of the junction unmatched. The CDR3 nucleotides are TGTGCCAGCAGCTTGGTCCAGGGGGCTATACGGGAGACCCAGTACTTC. As protein: CASSLVQGAIRETQYF.

The chain recombines TRBV5-3 with TRBJ1-6; D unresolved. TRBV5-3 is noted as an ORF with a role that remains uncertain. The V and J ends lost 0 bases and 5 bases respectively, with 0 bases between them. This CDR3 comprises 12 residues. CDR3 protein: CARSLDNSPLHF. The CDR3 coding sequence is TGTGCCAGAAGCTTGGATAATTCACCCCTCCACTTT.

This clone was seen more than once but under ten times. This chain connects TRBV5-1 to TRBJ2-1; TRBD2 matches 11 bases. The V segment lost 4 bases and the J segment 4 bases; nucleotides outside the gene matches: 4. The CDR3 loop spans 15 amino acids. Germline V gene data show CDR1 as SGHRS and CDR2 as YFSETQ. The CDR3 nucleotides read TGCGCCAGCAGCCCGGGACTAGCGGTATACAATGAGCAGTTCTTC. Translating it yields CASSPGLAVYNEQFF.

This rearrangement joins TRBV29-1 to TRBJ2-7; 12 bases line up with TRBD1. CDR3 length: 14 amino acids. The germline gives CDR1 SQVTM, CDR2 ANQGSEA. V was pared by 6 bases and J by 1 base, with 4 bases of the junction left unmatched. CDR3 nucleotides: TGCAGCGTAGTGGGACAGGGGGCATCCTACGAGCAGTACTTC. Translation: CSVVGQGASYEQYF.

With respect to this clone: One end of the junction is discordant with germline, which a read error may explain. The chain employs TRBV5-6 and TRBJ2-7, with a weak D call TRBD2 (7 bases). CDR1 is SGHDT and CDR2 is YYEEEE in the germline V gene. CDR3 length: 9 residues. The DNA of the CDR3 is TGCCGGGGGGCAAGGGAGCAGTACTTC. Amino acid sequence: CRGAREQYF.

The chain carries TRBV5-4 and TRBJ2-5; possibly TRBD2 for D (7 bases). The CDR3 spans 15 residues. Germline V gene sequence: CDR1 SGHNT, CDR2 YYREEE (reference sequence). Trimming shortened V by 5 bases and J by 1 base, and 15 bases separated the two germline ends. This CDR3 is CASRERGGGQETQYF. CDR3 sequence (DNA): TGTGCCAGCAGGGAGCGGGGAGGGGGCCAAGAGACCCAGTACTTC.

The CDR3 here is CASSLVRGNNEQFF. As DNA, the CDR3 is TGTGCCAGCAGCTTGGTACGGGGGAACAATGAGCAGTTCTTC. The J gene is TRBJ2-1, the V gene TRBV5-4; maybe TRBD2 (6 bases). Germline CDR1 and CDR2: SGHNT and YYREEE (reference sequence). The length of the CDR3 is 14 residues. V lost 0 bases, J lost 5 bases, and 9 bases lay in between.

The CDR3 DNA reads TGTGCCAGTGCAGTGAGCTCCTACAATGAGCAGTTCTTC. It codes for CASAVSSYNEQFF. J is TRBJ2-1 and V is TRBV19; D is unresolved. Trimming cost V 8 bases and J 0 bases, with 8 bases left between them. The germline CDR1 and CDR2 sequences are LNHDA and SQIVND (reference sequence). The CDR3 totals 13 residues. The full variable domain, in which reference TRBV19 and TRBJ2-1 provide the parts outside the CDR3, is DGGITQSPKYLFRKEGQNVTLSCEQNLNHDAMYWYRQDPGQGLRLIYYSQIVNDFQKGDIAEGYSVSREKKESFPLTVTSAQKNPTAFYLCASAVSSYNEQFFGPGTRLTVL.

This clone showed up just a few times. The V call is TRBV7-8, the J call TRBJ2-5; D uncertain. In germline, CDR1 is SGHVS, CDR2 FQNEAQ. CDR3 length: 13 residues. Trimming removed 2 bases at V and 5 bases at J, with 9 bases between. CDR3 bases: TGTGCCAGCAGCTTACTAGGTCCGGAGACCCAGTACTTC. The encoded protein is CASSLLGPETQYF.

The rearrangement joins TRBV13 to TRBJ2-7; D possibly corresponds to TRBD1 (6 bases). The CDR3 covers 14 residues. The V end was cut by 8 bases, the J end by 5 bases, with 19 bases between. Looked up from germline, CDR1 is PRHDT and CDR2 is FYEKMQ (reference sequence). This chain's CDR3 is CASASGRGSHEQYF. The CDR3 nucleotides are TGTGCCAGCGCTTCCGGCAGGGGTAGCCACGAGCAGTACTTC.

In this sample, this clone turned up a few times. The V and J genes are TRBV13 and TRBJ2-1, with no clear D. CDR3 size: 13 residues. Germline assignment: CDR1 PRHDT and CDR2 FYEKMQ (reference sequence). Trimming left V 1 base short and J 7 bases short, with 8 bases between. The DNA of the CDR3 is TGTGCCAGCAGCTTAGTTAACGGGAATGAGCAGTTCTTC. Its translation: CASSLVNGNEQFF.

The CDR3 region is CASSWGTSANGELFF. The DNA for the CDR3 is TGTGCCAGCAGTTGGGGTACCTCAGCCAACGGGGAGCTGTTTTTT. This sequence joins TRBV6-5 and TRBJ2-2; D gene unclear. CDR3 length: 15 amino acids. Deletions cut 4 bases from V and 7 bases from J, with 16 bases between. CDR1 and CDR2 from the germline V gene are MNHEY and SVGAGI.

The genes are TRBV14 and TRBJ1-1; D is uncertain. With 4 bases removed from V and 0 bases from J, the gap between germline ends came to 12 bases. Germline-derived CDR1 and CDR2 are SGHDN and FVKESK. This CDR3 contains 15 residues. The CDR3 region has the DNA TGTGCCAGCAGCCTAGGGTGGGGTGTGAACACTGAAGCTTTCTTT. Translated: CASSLGWGVNTEAFF.

The chain carries TRBV11-3 and TRBJ2-7; the D call may be TRBD1 or TRBD2 (5 bases each). This CDR3 spans 14 amino acids. V lost 2 bases, J lost 2 bases, and 10 bases lay in between. Germline values: CDR1 SGHNT, CDR2 YENEEA. This chain's CDR3 is CASSLTVGAYEQYF. CDR3 nucleotides: TGTGCCAGCAGCTTAACGGTGGGGGCCTACGAGCAGTACTTC.

Remarks on this clone: A much larger clone sits a single nucleotide away, making a read error possible. J is TRBJ1-1 and V is TRBV28; the D gene is possibly TRBD1 (5 bases). Germline CDR1 is MDHEN and CDR2 is SYDVKM. V was pared by 9 bases and J by 1 base, with 9 bases between. The CDR3 is 12 amino acids. In DNA, the CDR3 is TGTGCCAGTAGGGGCAGGAACACTGAAGCTTTCTTT. Its translation is CASRGRNTEAFF.

The CDR3 nucleotides are TGTGCCAGCAGCTTAAGCAGGGGGCCCTACGAGCAGTACTTC. This codes for CASSLSRGPYEQYF. V usage is TRBV11-2 and J usage is TRBJ2-7, with 8 nucleotides matching TRBD1. Trimming cost V 2 bases and J 2 bases; bases outside gene matches: 2. In germline, CDR1 is SGHAT, CDR2 FQNNGV. The CDR3 runs to 14 residues.

About this clone itself: Other DNA sequences in the sample encode the same CDR3. The V call is TRBV6-5, the J call TRBJ2-2, with no clear D. CDR1 MNHEY and CDR2 SVGAGI come from the germline V gene. Between the trimmed V and J ends, which lost 1 base and 1 base, there was a span of 4 bases. The length of the CDR3 is 14 residues. CDR3 sequence reads: CASSYYRNTGELFF. The CDR3 DNA sequence: TGTGCCAGCAGTTACTATAGGAACACCGGGGAGCTGTTTTTT.

V is TRBV4-1 and J is TRBJ1-3; maybe TRBD1 (5 bases). The V gene's germline CDR1 is MGHRA and CDR2 YSYEKL. The CDR3 has 16 amino acids. V lost 4 bases, J lost 4 bases, and 17 bases lay in between. The CDR3, as DNA: TGCGCCAGCAGCCCAGAGGGGCTTACTGCCGGAAACACCATATATTTT. Its translation is CASSPEGLTAGNTIYF.